This TCR beta chain comes out of a study of blood T cells in healthy people across ages. Together with a sample-barcoded 5' primer, a J-beta primer mix was included in a second PCR lasting 7 to 11 cycles. TCRdb itself ran the 5' RACE reads through MiXCR, one entry per CDR3 protein. The sample has over 950,000 distinct CDR3 sequences; roughly two fifths are singletons. Trimming removed 6 bases from V and 9 bases from J; junction bases left unmatched: 8. The CDR3 contains 13 residues. The germline V gene encodes CDR1 MNHNY and CDR2 SVGAGI (reference sequence). The receptor was derived from a man younger than 35 in good health. Sequenced sample: blood. This rearrangement joins TRBV6-6 to TRBJ2-1; 7 bases align to TRBD2. DNA of the CDR3: TGTGCCAGCAGCTTCGGACTAGTCGGTGAGCAGTTCTTC. Its translation is CASSFGLVGEQFF.